This T cell receptor (beta chain) was sequenced in a study of T cell changes during pregnancy in multiple sclerosis. Sequenced by immunoSEQ multiplex PCR; TCRdb stores in-frame clones only, minus some. The sample carries 45,000 to 60,000 clones, roughly 92% recorded once. The CDR3 contains 16 residues. V lost 2 bases, J lost 6 bases, and 9 bases stayed unmatched. Per the germline V gene, CDR1 is MNHNS and CDR2 is SASEGT. This receptor was taken from a female donor with multiple sclerosis, enrolled in a pregnancy study. The V gene is TRBV6-1, the J gene TRBJ2-2, with 7 bases identical to TRBD1. Sequenced here: CD4+ T cells from peripheral blood mononuclear cells, sampled in the third trimester of pregnancy. CDR3 sequence: CASSELGGAKAGELFF. The CDR3 region has the DNA TGTGCCAGCAGTGAATTAGGGGGCGCAAAAGCCGGGGAGCTGTTTTTT.